The present TCR beta chain was sequenced within a study of a mutant IDH1 vaccine in newly diagnosed glioma. Study background: Most patients had radiochemotherapy with temozolomide before enrollment; others had one alone.

The repertoire was sequenced with immunoSEQ multiplex PCR; TCRdb's copy has only in-frame clones and lacks some. The sample holds tens of thousands of clones; approximately 93% are singletons and the top ten take about 1.2%. As concerns this clone: Its target is not known.

General observations from the study: Detectable vaccine-induced immune responses arose in about 93% of patients.

This CDR3 has 14 residues. The V end was cut by 0 bases, the J end by 5 bases, with 9 bases between. Looked up from germline, CDR1 is SGDLS and CDR2 is YYNGEE. Time point here: baseline, week 1 (first vaccination visit). Described treatment: pre-vaccination baseline after standard-of-care therapy. This chain joins TRBV9 and TRBJ1-5, with D hard to call. The TCR was taken from a man aged 35-49 years with glioma. Sequenced material: PBMCs, taken from a glioma patient treated with radiotherapy, temozolomide or both. The CDR3 DNA is TGTGCCAGCAGCGTAGGGTGGGGAGATCAGCCCCAGCATTTT. This gives the protein CASSVGWGDQPQHF.